This paragraph covers one T cell receptor beta chain sequence. Antigen: not known. Every bit of the isolated RNA underwent reverse transcription, so sequencing read expressed TCRB transcripts. Sequencing was performed with immunoSEQ multiplex PCR; in TCRdb, only in-frame clones are kept and a portion is missing. The table records almost 350,000 clones, around 9% of them present only once. The data belong to a study of beta chain features in type 1 diabetes. Regarding the study as a whole: High TCR expression in some cells could lead to their over-representation in cDNA sequencing. All four CD4+ subsets of Type 1 diabetes patients contained TCRB CDR3s that were moderately but significantly shorter.

Sorting gave populations that all exceeded 95% purity. Trimming took off 1 base at V and 1 base at J, with 10 bases between the two ends. Looked up from germline, CDR1 is SSHAT and CDR2 is FNYEAQ (reference sequence). The CDR3 loop spans 15 amino acids. The gene calls are TRBV7-7 and TRBJ2-5; no firm D call. Input material: central memory CD4+ T cells from blood. The TCR originated in a young man with type 1 diabetes. The CDR3 reads CASSLVGRSQETQYF. CDR3 nucleotides: TGTGCCAGCAGCTTAGTAGGGCGCAGCCAAGAGACCCAGTACTTC.